This passage covers 20 T cell receptor beta chains from one sample sequenced in a study of graft-versus-host responses after intestinal transplantation. No antigen is known for these receptors. The table came from immunoSEQ multiplex PCR; TCRdb's copy has only in-frame clones and leaves some out. This table has 85,000 to 100,000 clones, about 93% appearing once. Sequencing used unstimulated CD4+ T cells sorted from spleen or lymph node cells, obtained before intestinal transplant. These receptors originate from a human donor who received an intestinal transplant.

This chain uses TRBV6-5 with TRBJ1-6, with D possibly being TRBD1 (5 bases). Germline CDR1 reads MNHEY; CDR2 reads SVGAGI. This CDR3 has 14 residues. V was pared by 2 bases and J by 7 bases, with 9 bases between. CDR3 nucleotides: TGTGCCAGCAGTTACGGGGCCGCAAATTCACCCCTCCACTTT. Encoded protein: CASSYGAANSPLHF.

This clone has more than one count but fewer than ten. The chain couples TRBV2 to TRBJ1-4; D call uncertain. Trimming shortened V by 2 bases and J by 5 bases, and 6 bases separated the two germline ends. The CDR3 covers 13 residues. The germline gives CDR1 SNHLY, CDR2 FYNNEI. In nucleotides, the CDR3 is TGTGCCAGCAGTGAACAGTTCAATGAAAAACTGTTTTTT. It encodes CASSEQFNEKLFF.

The rearrangement uses TRBV7-8 and TRBJ2-3; weak D call: TRBD2 (6 bases). V was clipped by 5 bases and J by 1 base, with 13 bases between them. Looked up from germline, CDR1 is SGHVS and CDR2 is FQNEAQ. There are 15 residues in the CDR3. CDR3 sequence (DNA): TGTGCCAGCAGCCGTACGTGGAGGGGCACAGATACGCAGTATTTT. As protein: CASSRTWRGTDTQYF. Variable domain in full (rest from reference TRBV7-8 and TRBJ2-3): GAGVSQSPRYKVAKRGQDVALRCDPISGHVSLFWYQQALGQGPEFLTYFQNEAQLDKSGLPSDRFFAERPEGSVSTLKIQRTQQEDSAVYLCASSRTWRGTDTQYFGPGTRLTVL.

V usage is TRBV9 and J usage is TRBJ1-6, with a weak D call TRBD1 (5 bases). This CDR3 is built from 14 residues. From germline, CDR1 is SGDLS and CDR2 YYNGEE. V dropped 3 bases and J dropped 2 bases, with 6 bases sitting between them. The CDR3 coding sequence is TGTGCCAGCAGCGCCAGGGCCTATAATTCACCCCTCCACTTT. It yields the protein CASSARAYNSPLHF.

The genes are TRBV27 and TRBJ2-7; D remains ambiguous. Looked up from germline, CDR1 is MNHEY and CDR2 is SMNVEV (reference sequence). The CDR3 has 15 residues. The ends were cut back, 3 bases at V and 2 bases at J, with 14 bases in the middle. CDR3 DNA sequence: TGTGCCAGCAGTTTTGGGCAGTTCCCAACCTACGAGCAGTACTTC. As protein: CASSFGQFPTYEQYF.

This chain uses TRBV30 with TRBJ1-1; D is undetermined. Trimming left V 0 bases short and J 3 bases short, with 5 bases between. The CDR3 is 12 amino acids. Germline assignment: CDR1 GTSNPN and CDR2 SVGIG (reference sequence). DNA of the CDR3: TGTGCCTGGAGTGTACATTACACTGAAGCTTTCTTT. Protein product: CAWSVHYTEAFF.

The V and J genes are TRBV5-1 and TRBJ1-4, with D possibly being TRBD1 (5 bases). The V end was cut by 4 bases, the J end by 8 bases, with 12 bases between. The length of the CDR3 is 13 residues. CDR1 and CDR2 from the germline V gene are SGHRS and YFSETQ. As DNA, the CDR3 is TGCGCCAGCAGCCCCGGGGGAGGCGAAAAACTGTTTTTT. The encoded protein is CASSPGGGEKLFF.

This chain connects TRBV5-4 to TRBJ1-2; D is unclear. V lost 3 bases to trimming and J lost 7 bases, with 10 bases between them. The CDR3 has 12 residues. Per the germline V gene, CDR1 is SGHNT and CDR2 is YYREEE (reference sequence). For the CDR3, the DNA is TGTGCCAGCAGCTCAGGACTGCCTGGCTACACCTTC. Its protein product is CASSSGLPGYTF. The full variable domain, rest sourced from reference TRBV5-4 and TRBJ1-2, is ETGVTQSPTHLIKTRGQQVTLRCSSQSGHNTVSWYQQALGQGPQFIFQYYREEENGRGNFPPRFSGLQFPNYSSELNVNALELDDSALYLCASSSGLPGYTFGSGTRLTVV.

The chain is built from TRBV7-9 and TRBJ1-5, with 7 bases matching TRBD1. Trimming took 2 bases from V and 5 from J; bases not matched to a gene: 0. Germline loops: CDR1 SEHNR, CDR2 FQNEAQ (reference sequence). The CDR3 runs to 13 residues. CDR3 sequence: CASSLTGDQPQHF. The CDR3 DNA sequence: TGTGCCAGCAGCTTAACAGGGGATCAGCCCCAGCATTTT.

The chain carries TRBV7-2 and TRBJ2-3; 12 bases map to TRBD2. CDR1 SGHTA and CDR2 FQGNSA come from the germline V gene. The CDR3 length is 16 residues. V lost 3 bases to trimming and J lost 5 bases; unmatched junction nucleotides: 6. The CDR3 bases are TGTGCCAGCAGCTTGCTAGCGGGGGGGCTTGGAGATACGCAGTATTTT. It translates to CASSLLAGGLGDTQYF.

The chain combines TRBV9 with TRBJ1-2, with D possibly being TRBD1 (5 bases). The CDR3 is 14 residues long. V lost 3 bases, J lost 5 bases, and 14 bases lay in between. Germline CDR1 SGDLS, CDR2 YYNGEE. The CDR3 DNA is TGTGCCAGCAGCGCACAGCAGGGCCGGTATGGCTACACCTTC. The encoded protein is CASSAQQGRYGYTF. Full variable domain (missing parts from reference TRBV9 and TRBJ1-2): DSGVTQTPKHLITATGQRVTLRCSPRSGDLSVYWYQQSLDQGLQFLIQYYNGEERAKGNILERFSAQQFPDLHSELNLSSLELGDSALYFCASSAQQGRYGYTFGSGTRLTVV.

This sequence joins TRBV5-1 and TRBJ2-1, with 16 nucleotides matching TRBD2. Germline V lookup: CDR1 SGHRS, CDR2 YFSETQ. This CDR3 spans 17 amino acids. V shed 3 bases and J 3 bases; nucleotides not matched to a gene: 3. The CDR3 DNA reads TGCGCCAGCAGCTGGGGACTAGCGGGAGGGTACTACAATGAGCAGTTCTTC. This gives the protein CASSWGLAGGYYNEQFF.

This rearrangement joins TRBV28 to TRBJ2-1, with D possibly TRBD1 on 5 matching bases. Germline CDR1 and CDR2: MDHEN and SYDVKM. The CDR3 is 15 amino acids. The V gene lost 6 bases and the J gene lost 0 bases, with 12 bases spanning the gap. The CDR3 region is CASSRQPSSYNEQFF. The DNA for the CDR3 is TGTGCCAGCAGCAGACAGCCGAGCTCCTACAATGAGCAGTTCTTC.

This chain uses TRBV4-1 with TRBJ2-5; D is uncertain. This CDR3 contains 15 residues. Germline CDR1 is MGHRA and CDR2 is YSYEKL. The ends were cut back, 2 bases at V and 2 bases at J, with 12 bases in the middle. DNA for the CDR3: TGCGCCAGCAGCCAACAAGTGGGCAGGCAAGAGACCCAGTACTTC. It codes for CASSQQVGRQETQYF.

V is TRBV19 and J is TRBJ2-7; 7 bases fit TRBD1. With V trimmed by 6 bases and J by 0 bases, 8 bases remained unmatched. CDR3 length: 15 amino acids. The germline V gene encodes CDR1 LNHDA and CDR2 SQIVND (reference sequence). CDR3 region: CASSLRQGRSYEQYF. The DNA of the CDR3 is TGTGCCAGTAGCCTCCGACAGGGCCGCTCCTACGAGCAGTACTTC.

This chain links TRBV18 with TRBJ2-1; the D gene is possibly TRBD1 (6 bases). V was clipped by 6 bases and J by 0 bases, with 15 bases between them. This CDR3 has 16 amino acids. Germline loops: CDR1 KGHSH, CDR2 LQKENI. The CDR3 spells CASSLQGPTSYNEQFF. The CDR3 DNA reads as TGTGCCAGCTCCCTACAGGGTCCCACCTCCTACAATGAGCAGTTCTTC.

This clone was recorded only once. This chain links TRBV28 with TRBJ2-7; D gene uncertain. Germline V gene sequence: CDR1 MDHEN, CDR2 SYDVKM. The CDR3 covers 13 residues. V lost 8 bases and J 0 bases, leaving 11 bases between the germline ends. CDR3 nucleotide sequence: TGTGCCAGCCGTGAGGCTAGCTCCTACGAGCAGTACTTC. It codes for CASREASSYEQYF. The variable domain in full, completed from reference TRBV28 and TRBJ2-7, reads DVKVTQSSRYLVKRTGEKVFLECVQDMDHENMFWYRQDPGLGLRLIYFSYDVKMKEKGDIPEGYSVSREKKERFSLILESASTNQTSMYLCASREASSYEQYFGPGTRLTVT.

The chain joins TRBV27 to TRBJ2-7; 10 nucleotides agree with TRBD1. Germline CDR1 reads MNHEY; CDR2 reads SMNVEV (reference sequence). V shed 5 bases, J shed 6 bases, and the junction held 10 bases outside the gene matches. CDR3 length: 15 amino acids. In nucleotides, the CDR3 is TGTGCCAGCAGTCCTGACAGGGGGCGAAATACCGAGCAGTACTTC. This gives the protein CASSPDRGRNTEQYF.

This chain joins TRBV6-5 and TRBJ2-3; 8 positions match TRBD2. Per the germline V gene, CDR1 is MNHEY and CDR2 is SVGAGI. V trimming: 2 bases; J trimming: 4 bases; junction bases outside the gene matches: 5. The CDR3 covers 15 residues. The CDR3 sequence: CASSYQGLVADTQYF. CDR3 bases: TGTGCCAGCAGTTACCAGGGACTAGTGGCAGATACGCAGTATTTT.

This clone occurred once. J is TRBJ2-1 and V is TRBV4-1, with D maybe TRBD1 (6 bases). Germline V gene lookup returns CDR1 MGHRA and CDR2 YSYEKL. V shed 1 base and J shed 5 bases, with 12 bases lying between them. This CDR3 is 15 amino acids long. CDR3 residues: CASSQVRGNHNEQFF. CDR3 nucleotide sequence: TGCGCCAGCAGCCAAGTTAGGGGGAATCACAATGAGCAGTTCTTC.